This TCR beta chain came from a study of blood T cell repertoires in COVID-19. Original processing notes: Estimates of nucleated cell counts were drawn from the amplification of reference gene primers. Clones were read by immunoSEQ multiplex PCR, and TCRdb kept only the in-frame ones, dropping some. The D gene and trimming were derived from the DNA, and the V and J assignments and clone size from that table. Here the sample spans approximately 210,000 clones, 81% being singletons. Germline CDR1 and CDR2: SGHAT and FQNNGV. V trimming: 1 base; J trimming: 5 bases; junction bases outside the gene matches: 3. The CDR3 is 15 amino acids.

The sequencing sample was made of PBMCs or T cells enriched from blood (not recorded which). The chain links TRBV11-2 to TRBJ2-2; 8 nucleotides align to TRBD1. This TCR came from a woman in her forties or fifties with acute COVID-19. As DNA, the CDR3 is TGTGCCAGCAGCTTAGGGACAGGGAATACCGGGGAGCTGTTTTTT. This sequence encodes CASSLGTGNTGELFF.